This T cell receptor (beta chain) was observed in a study of blood T cell repertoires in COVID-19. Overall study: Spain, Italy and the United States supplied samples that represented acute and convalescent COVID-19. In each case, the material was cDNA or gDNA derived from T cells, B-cell-depleted T cells, or PBMCs.

Per the original methods: Using reference gene primer amplification, nucleated cell counts were estimated. This table comes from immunoSEQ multiplex PCR, and its TCRdb copy is limited to in-frame clones, with some not included. The DNA gave D and trimming, while V, J and clone size come from that table. The sample lists 200,000 to 250,000 clones, 75% to 85% occurring once. The CDR3 is 15 amino acids. The V and J ends lost 3 bases and 2 bases, in that order; junction bases with no gene match: 1. Germline V gives CDR1 LGHDT, CDR2 YNNKEL (reference sequence). This clone appeared once. The receptor was isolated from a human donor in a cohort sampled during active COVID-19. This chain links TRBV3-1 (or the pseudogene TRBV3-2) with TRBJ2-1, with 10 bases that match TRBD1. The sample comprised peripheral blood. The CDR3 protein is CASSQGQGPYNEQFF. CDR3 sequence (DNA): TGTGCCAGCAGCCAGGGACAGGGGCCCTACAATGAGCAGTTCTTC.